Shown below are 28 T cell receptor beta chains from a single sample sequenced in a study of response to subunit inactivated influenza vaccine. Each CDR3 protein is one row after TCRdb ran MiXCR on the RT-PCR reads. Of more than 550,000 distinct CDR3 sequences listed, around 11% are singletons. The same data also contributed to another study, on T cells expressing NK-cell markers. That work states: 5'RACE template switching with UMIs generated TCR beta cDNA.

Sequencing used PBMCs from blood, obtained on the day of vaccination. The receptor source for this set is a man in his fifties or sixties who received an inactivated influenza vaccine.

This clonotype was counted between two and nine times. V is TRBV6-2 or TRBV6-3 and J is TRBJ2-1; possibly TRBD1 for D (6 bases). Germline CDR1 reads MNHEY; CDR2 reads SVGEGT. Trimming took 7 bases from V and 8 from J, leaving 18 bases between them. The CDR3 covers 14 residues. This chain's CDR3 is CASMVRQEAYEQFF. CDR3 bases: TGTGCCAGCATGGTCAGACAGGAAGCTTATGAGCAGTTCTTC.

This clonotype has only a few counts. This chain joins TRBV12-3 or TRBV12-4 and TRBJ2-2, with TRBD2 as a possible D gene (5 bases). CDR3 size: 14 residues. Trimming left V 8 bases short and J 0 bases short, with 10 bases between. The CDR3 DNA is TGTGCCAGCCGAGGGCTCGCGAACACCGGGGAGCTGTTTTTT. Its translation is CASRGLANTGELFF.

CDR3: CASSAGLAPTDTQYF. In nucleotides, the CDR3 is TGTGCCAGCAGCGCCGGACTAGCTCCGACAGATACGCAGTATTTT. The genes are TRBV7-3 and TRBJ2-3; TRBD2 agrees at 8 bases. The length of the CDR3 is 15 residues. Germline V lookup: CDR1 SGHTA, CDR2 FQGTGA. V lost 5 bases and J lost 3; bases outside the gene matches: 7.

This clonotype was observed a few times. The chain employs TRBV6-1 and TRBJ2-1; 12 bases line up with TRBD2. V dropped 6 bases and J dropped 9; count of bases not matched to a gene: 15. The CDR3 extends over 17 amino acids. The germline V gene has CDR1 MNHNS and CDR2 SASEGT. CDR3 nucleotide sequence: TGTGCCAGCAGCCACCTACCGGCTAGCGGGAGGGCCACTGAGCAGTTCTTC. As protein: CASSHLPASGRATEQFF.

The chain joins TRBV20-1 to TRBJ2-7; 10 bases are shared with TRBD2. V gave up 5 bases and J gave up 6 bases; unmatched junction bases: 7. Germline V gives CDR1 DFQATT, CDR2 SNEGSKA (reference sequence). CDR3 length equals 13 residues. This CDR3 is CSAELAGDLEQYF. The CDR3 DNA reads TGCAGTGCTGAGCTAGCGGGGGATCTCGAGCAGTACTTC.

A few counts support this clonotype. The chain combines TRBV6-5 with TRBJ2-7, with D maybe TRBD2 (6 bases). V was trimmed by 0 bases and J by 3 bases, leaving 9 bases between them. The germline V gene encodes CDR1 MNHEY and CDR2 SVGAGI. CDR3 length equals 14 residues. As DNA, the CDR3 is TGTGCCAGCAGTTACTCGAAGACTAGCTACGAGCAGTACTTC. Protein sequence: CASSYSKTSYEQYF.

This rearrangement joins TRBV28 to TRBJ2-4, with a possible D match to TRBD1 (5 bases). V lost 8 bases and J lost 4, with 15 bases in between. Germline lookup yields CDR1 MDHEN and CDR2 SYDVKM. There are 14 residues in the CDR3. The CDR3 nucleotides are TGTGCCAGCTCCATAGGGGCAGAAAAAAACATTCAGTACTTC. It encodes CASSIGAEKNIQYF.

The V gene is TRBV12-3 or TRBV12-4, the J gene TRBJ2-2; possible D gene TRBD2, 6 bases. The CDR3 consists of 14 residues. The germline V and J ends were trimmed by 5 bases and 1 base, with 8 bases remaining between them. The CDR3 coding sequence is TGTGCCAGCAGTGCGGGGTGGAACACCGGGGAGCTGTTTTTT. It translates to CASSAGWNTGELFF.

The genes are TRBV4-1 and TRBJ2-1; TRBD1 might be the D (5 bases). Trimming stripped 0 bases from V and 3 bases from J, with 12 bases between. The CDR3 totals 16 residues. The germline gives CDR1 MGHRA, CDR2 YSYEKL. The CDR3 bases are TGCGCCAGCAGCCAAGATTCTGGGGCGTTCTACAATGAGCAGTTCTTC. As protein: CASSQDSGAFYNEQFF.

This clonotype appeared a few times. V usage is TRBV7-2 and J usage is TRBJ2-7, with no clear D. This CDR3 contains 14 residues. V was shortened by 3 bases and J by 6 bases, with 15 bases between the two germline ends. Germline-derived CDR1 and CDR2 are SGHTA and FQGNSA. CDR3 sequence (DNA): TGTGCCAGCAGCTTGTTTTATGTAGCAGCCGAGCAGTACTTC. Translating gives CASSLFYVAAEQYF. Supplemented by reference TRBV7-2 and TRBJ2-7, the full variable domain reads GAGVSQSPSNKVTEKGKDVELRCDPISGHTALYWYRQSLGQGLEFLIYFQGNSAPDKSGLPSDRFSAERTGGSVSTLTIQRTQQEDSAVYLCASSLFYVAAEQYFGPGTRLTVT.

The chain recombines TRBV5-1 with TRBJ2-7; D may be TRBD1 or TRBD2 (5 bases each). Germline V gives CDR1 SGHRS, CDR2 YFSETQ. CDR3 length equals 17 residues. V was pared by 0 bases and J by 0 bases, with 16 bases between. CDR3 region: CASSLGLTGPHSYEQYF. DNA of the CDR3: TGCGCCAGCAGCTTGGGGCTTACGGGACCCCACTCCTACGAGCAGTACTTC. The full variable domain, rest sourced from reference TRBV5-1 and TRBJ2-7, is KAGVTQTPRYLIKTRGQQVTLSCSPISGHRSVSWYQQTPGQGLQFLFEYFSETQRNKGNFPGRFSGRQFSNSRSEMNVSTLELGDSALYLCASSLGLTGPHSYEQYFGPGTRLTVT.

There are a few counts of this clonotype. This chain's CDR3 is CASSSLVADTQYF. The DNA of the CDR3 is TGCGCCAGCAGCTCTCTGGTAGCAGATACGCAGTATTTT. The rearrangement uses TRBV5-1 and TRBJ2-3, with unresolved D. This CDR3 has 13 amino acids. Trimming took off 3 bases at V and 4 bases at J, with 9 bases between the two ends. Germline V CDR1 and CDR2: SGHRS, YFSETQ.

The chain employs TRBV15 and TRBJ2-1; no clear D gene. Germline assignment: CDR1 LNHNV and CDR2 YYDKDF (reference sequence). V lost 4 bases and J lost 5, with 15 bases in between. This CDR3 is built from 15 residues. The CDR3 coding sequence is TGTGCCACCAGCATTAACAGATTTGGGGACAATGAGCAGTTCTTC. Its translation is CATSINRFGDNEQFF.

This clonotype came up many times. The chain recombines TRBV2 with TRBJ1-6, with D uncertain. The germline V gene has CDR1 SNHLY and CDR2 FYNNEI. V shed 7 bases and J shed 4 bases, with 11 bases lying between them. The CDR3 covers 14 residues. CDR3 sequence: CASIPTRYNSPLHF. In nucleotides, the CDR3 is TGTGCCAGCATCCCCACCAGATATAATTCACCCCTCCACTTT. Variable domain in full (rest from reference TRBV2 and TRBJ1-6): EPEVTQTPSHQVTQMGQEVILRCVPISNHLYFYWYRQILGQKVEFLVSFYNNEISEKSEIFDDQFSVERPDGSNFTLKIRSTKLEDSAMYFCASIPTRYNSPLHFGNGTRLTVT.

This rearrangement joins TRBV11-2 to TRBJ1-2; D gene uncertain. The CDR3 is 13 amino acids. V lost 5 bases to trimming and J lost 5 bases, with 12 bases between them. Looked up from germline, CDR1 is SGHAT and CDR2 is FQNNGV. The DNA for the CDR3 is TGTGCCAGCAGCCTTTACGACTGGTATGGCTACACCTTC. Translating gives CASSLYDWYGYTF.

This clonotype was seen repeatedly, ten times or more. CDR3 sequence (DNA): TGCGCCAGCAGCTTGGGGACAGGGCCGAGGATATACGAGCAGTACTTC. Amino acids: CASSLGTGPRIYEQYF. V usage is TRBV5-1 and J usage is TRBJ2-7; the match to TRBD1 covers 8 bases. Germline CDR1 reads SGHRS; CDR2 reads YFSETQ. CDR3 length equals 16 residues. The V segment lost 0 bases and the J segment 4 bases; nucleotides outside the gene matches: 9. The full variable domain, its missing parts supplied by reference TRBV5-1 and TRBJ2-7, is KAGVTQTPRYLIKTRGQQVTLSCSPISGHRSVSWYQQTPGQGLQFLFEYFSETQRNKGNFPGRFSGRQFSNSRSEMNVSTLELGDSALYLCASSLGTGPRIYEQYFGPGTRLTVT.

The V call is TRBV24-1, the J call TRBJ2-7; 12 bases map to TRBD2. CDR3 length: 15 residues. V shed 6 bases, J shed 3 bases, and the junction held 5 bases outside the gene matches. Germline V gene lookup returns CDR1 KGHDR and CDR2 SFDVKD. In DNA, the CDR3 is TGTGCCACCAGTCCTAGCGGGAGGGCCCTCTACGAGCAGTACTTC. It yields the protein CATSPSGRALYEQYF.

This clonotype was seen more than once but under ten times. The CDR3 DNA reads as TGCGCCAGCAGCTTGGCGGGACTAGGCCTCGTCACAGATACGCAGTATTTT. Its translation: CASSLAGLGLVTDTQYF. The chain couples TRBV5-1 to TRBJ2-3, with 8 bases identical to TRBD2. The CDR3 sequence is 17 residues long. Germline V gene sequence: CDR1 SGHRS, CDR2 YFSETQ. J lost 2 bases, V lost 0 bases, and 8 bases had no gene match. Filled out from reference TRBV5-1 and TRBJ2-3, the complete variable domain reads KAGVTQTPRYLIKTRGQQVTLSCSPISGHRSVSWYQQTPGQGLQFLFEYFSETQRNKGNFPGRFSGRQFSNSRSEMNVSTLELGDSALYLCASSLAGLGLVTDTQYFGPGTRLTVL.

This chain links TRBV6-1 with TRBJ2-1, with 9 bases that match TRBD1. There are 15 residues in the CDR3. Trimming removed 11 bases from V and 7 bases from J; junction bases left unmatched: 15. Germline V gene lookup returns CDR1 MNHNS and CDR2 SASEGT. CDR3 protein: CAARMNRGHSNEQFF. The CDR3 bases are TGTGCCGCCAGAATGAACAGGGGGCACTCGAATGAGCAGTTCTTC.

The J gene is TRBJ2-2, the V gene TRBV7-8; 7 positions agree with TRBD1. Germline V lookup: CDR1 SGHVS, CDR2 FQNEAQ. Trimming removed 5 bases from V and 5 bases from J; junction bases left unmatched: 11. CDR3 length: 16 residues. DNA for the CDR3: TGTGCCAGCAGCCCCAGACAGGGTCTTGGGACCGGGGAGCTGTTTTTT. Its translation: CASSPRQGLGTGELFF.

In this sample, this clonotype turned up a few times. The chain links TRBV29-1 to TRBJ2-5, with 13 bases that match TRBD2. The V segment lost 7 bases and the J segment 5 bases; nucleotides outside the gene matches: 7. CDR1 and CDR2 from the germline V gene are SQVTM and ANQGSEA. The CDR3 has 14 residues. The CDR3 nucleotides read TGCAGCGGATGGACTAGCGGGGGTTCTGAGACCCAGTACTTC. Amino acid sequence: CSGWTSGGSETQYF.

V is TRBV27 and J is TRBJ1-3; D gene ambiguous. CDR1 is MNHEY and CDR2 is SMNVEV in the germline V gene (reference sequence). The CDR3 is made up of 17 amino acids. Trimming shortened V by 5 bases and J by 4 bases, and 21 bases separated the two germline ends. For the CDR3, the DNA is TGTGCCAGCAGTCCAGCCGGACTCACGAGTATCGGAAACACCATATATTTT. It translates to CASSPAGLTSIGNTIYF.

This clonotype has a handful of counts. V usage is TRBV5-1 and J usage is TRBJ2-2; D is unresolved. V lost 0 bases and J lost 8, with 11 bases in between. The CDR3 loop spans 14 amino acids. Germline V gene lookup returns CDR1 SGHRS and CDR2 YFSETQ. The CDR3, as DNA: TGCGCCAGCAGCTTGGCTTCAGCAAAGGGGGAGCTGTTTTTT. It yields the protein CASSLASAKGELFF.

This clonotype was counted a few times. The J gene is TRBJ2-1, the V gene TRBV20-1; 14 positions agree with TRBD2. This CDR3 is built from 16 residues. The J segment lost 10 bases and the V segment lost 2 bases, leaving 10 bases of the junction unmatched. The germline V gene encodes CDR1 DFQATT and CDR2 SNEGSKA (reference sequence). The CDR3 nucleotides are TGCAGTGCTAGACAAACCGGGACTAGCGGGAGCTCAGAGCAGTTCTTC. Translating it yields CSARQTGTSGSSEQFF.

The CDR3 coding sequence is TGTGCCAGCAGCTTAATACTCAAGGGGGCGACCTACAATGAGCAGTTCTTC. As protein: CASSLILKGATYNEQFF. This chain links TRBV7-2 with TRBJ2-1, with 7 bases that match TRBD1. V lost 2 bases to trimming and J lost 2 bases; unmatched junction nucleotides: 9. This CDR3 contains 17 residues. Germline lookup yields CDR1 SGHTA and CDR2 FQGNSA.

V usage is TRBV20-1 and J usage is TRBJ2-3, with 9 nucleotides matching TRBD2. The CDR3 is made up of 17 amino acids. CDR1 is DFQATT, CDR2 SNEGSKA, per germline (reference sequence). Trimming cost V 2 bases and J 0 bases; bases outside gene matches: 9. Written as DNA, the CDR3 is TGCAGTGCTAGATTACGGGCTAGCGGGACTAGCACAGATACGCAGTATTTT. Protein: CSARLRASGTSTDTQYF.

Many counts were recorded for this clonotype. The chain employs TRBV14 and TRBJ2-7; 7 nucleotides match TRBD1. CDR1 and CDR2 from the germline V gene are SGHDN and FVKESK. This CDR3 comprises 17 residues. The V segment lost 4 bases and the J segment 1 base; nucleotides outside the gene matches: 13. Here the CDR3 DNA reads TGTGCCAGCAGCCCTACAACGATCCTGACAGGGTCCTACGAGCAGTACTTC. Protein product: CASSPTTILTGSYEQYF.

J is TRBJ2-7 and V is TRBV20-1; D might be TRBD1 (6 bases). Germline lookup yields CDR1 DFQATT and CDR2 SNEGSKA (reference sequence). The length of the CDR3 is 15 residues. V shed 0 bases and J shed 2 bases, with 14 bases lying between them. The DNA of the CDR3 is TGCAGTGCTAGAGATATCACAGGGTCCCCCTACGAGCAGTACTTC. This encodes CSARDITGSPYEQYF.